Shown below are 5 T cell receptor beta chains from a single sample sequenced in a study of blood T cell repertoires in COVID-19 (dated by TCRdb to 2019 to 2021). Library creation used the immunoSEQ multiplex PCR assay. Drawn from immuneACCESS, this table holds only the in-frame rearrangements with V and J called that TCRdb kept. Clones are partly lost; checked studies trace under half to an unresolved V gene and leave the rest unexplained. The sample table shows 250,000 or so clones, and over 75% are seen once. The ten biggest clones cover around 3.1% of the sample. Sequenced input: PBMCs or T cells enriched from blood (not recorded which). These receptors all come from a woman aged 40 to 50 who had been exposed to COVID-19.

J is TRBJ1-5 and V is TRBV7-8; D possibly corresponds to TRBD1 (5 bases). In germline, CDR1 is SGHVS, CDR2 FQNEAQ. The V gene lost 3 bases and the J gene lost 7 bases, with 13 bases spanning the gap. This CDR3 contains 14 residues. The CDR3 is CASSFRGAGQPQHF. As DNA, the CDR3 is TGTGCCAGCAGCTTTCGGGGCGCGGGGCAGCCCCAGCATTTT.

The V call is TRBV15, the J call TRBJ1-5; no firm D call. The CDR3 loop spans 15 amino acids. The germline V and J ends were trimmed by 0 bases and 3 bases, with 9 bases remaining between them. Germline loops: CDR1 LNHNV, CDR2 YYDKDF (reference sequence). The CDR3 DNA reads as TGTGCCACCAGCAGAGATCTCGGGAACAATCAGCCCCAGCATTTT. This sequence encodes CATSRDLGNNQPQHF.

The chain is built from TRBV19 and TRBJ1-1; D ambiguous. CDR1 LNHDA and CDR2 SQIVND come from the germline V gene (reference sequence). Between the trimmed V and J ends, which lost 3 bases and 4 bases, there was a span of 15 bases. The CDR3 has 15 residues. This CDR3 reads CASSMSLVWSTEAFF. In DNA, the CDR3 is TGTGCCAGTAGTATGTCTCTTGTGTGGAGCACTGAAGCTTTCTTT.

This clone showed up just a few times. V and J are TRBV27 and TRBJ1-6; 8 positions agree with TRBD1. The CDR3 has 16 residues. The V gene's germline CDR1 is MNHEY and CDR2 SMNVEV (reference sequence). V trimming: 7 bases; J trimming: 7 bases; junction bases outside the gene matches: 12. This CDR3 is CASKVWDRPKNSPLHF. In DNA form, the CDR3 reads TGTGCCAGCAAGGTTTGGGACAGGCCAAAAAATTCACCCCTCCACTTT.

This clone was detected a few times. The chain couples TRBV18 to TRBJ1-3; D is undetermined. The germline V gene encodes CDR1 KGHSH and CDR2 LQKENI. CDR3 length: 18 residues. V was cut by 0 bases and J by 0 bases, with 15 bases left in between. The CDR3 region has the DNA TGTGCCAGCTCACCACCAAGAGCGGCCAAGAGCTCTGGAAACACCATATATTTT. It is translated as CASSPPRAAKSSGNTIYF. The full variable domain, rest sourced from reference TRBV18 and TRBJ1-3, is NAGVMQNPRHLVRRRGQEARLRCSPMKGHSHVYWYRQLPEEGLKFMVYLQKENIIDESGMPKERFSAEFPKEGPSILRIQQVVRGDSAAYFCASSPPRAAKSSGNTIYFGEGSWLTVV.